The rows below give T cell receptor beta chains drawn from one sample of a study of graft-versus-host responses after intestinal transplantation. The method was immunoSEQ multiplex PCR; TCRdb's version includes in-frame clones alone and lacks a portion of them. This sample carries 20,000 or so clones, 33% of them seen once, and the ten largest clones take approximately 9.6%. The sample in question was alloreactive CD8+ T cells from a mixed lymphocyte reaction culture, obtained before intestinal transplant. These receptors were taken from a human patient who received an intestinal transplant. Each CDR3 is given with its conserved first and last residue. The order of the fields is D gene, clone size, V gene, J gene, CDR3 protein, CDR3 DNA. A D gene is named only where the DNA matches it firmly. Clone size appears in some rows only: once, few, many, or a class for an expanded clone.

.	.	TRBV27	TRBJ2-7	CASSLGGLSYEQYF	TGTGCCAGCAGTTTGGGGGGACTCTCCTACGAGCAGTACTTC
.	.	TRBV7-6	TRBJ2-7	CASSLRYEQYF	TGTGCCAGCAGCTTACGCTACGAGCAGTACTTC
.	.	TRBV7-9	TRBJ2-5	CASSLRGKRETQYF	TGTGCCAGCAGCTTAAGAGGGAAACGAGAGACCCAGTACTTC
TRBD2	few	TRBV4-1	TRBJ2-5	CASSQGGQGGETQYF	TGCGCCAGCAGCCAAGGAGGGCAGGGAGGGGAGACCCAGTACTTC
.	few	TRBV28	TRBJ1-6	CASSPGGGSSPLHF	TGTGCCAGCAGTCCCGGTGGGGGAAGCTCACCCCTCCACTTT
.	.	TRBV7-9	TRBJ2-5	CASSPRGREETQYF	TGTGCCAGCAGCCCCAGGGGGAGGGAAGAGACCCAGTACTTC
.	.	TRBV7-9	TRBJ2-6	CASSWAGADVLTF	TGTGCCAGCAGCTGGGCTGGGGCCGACGTCCTGACTTTC
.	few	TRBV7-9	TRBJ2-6	CASSLVSSGANVLTF	TGTGCCAGCAGCTTAGTTAGCTCTGGGGCCAACGTCCTGACTTTC
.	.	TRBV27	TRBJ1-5	CASASYSNQPQHF	TGTGCCAGCGCTAGTTATAGCAATCAGCCCCAGCATTTT
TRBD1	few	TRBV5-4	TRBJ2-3	CASSLTGGALFPDTQYF	TGTGCCAGCAGCTTGACAGGGGGCGCCTTGTTCCCAGATACGCAGTATTTT
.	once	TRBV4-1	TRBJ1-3	CASSLHYPSGNTIYF	TGCGCCAGCAGCCTCCACTACCCCTCTGGAAACACCATATATTTT
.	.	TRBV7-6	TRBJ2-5	CASSDQTQYF	TGTGCCAGCAGCGACCAGACCCAGTACTTC
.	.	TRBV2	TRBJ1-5	CASSDWESQPQHF	TGTGCCAGCAGTGATTGGGAGAGTCAGCCCCAGCATTTT
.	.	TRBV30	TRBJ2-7	CAWSRGYEQYF	TGTGCCTGGAGTCGCGGCTACGAGCAGTACTTC
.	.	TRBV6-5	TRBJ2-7	CASSYGGPSYEQYF	TGTGCCAGCAGTTACGGGGGACCCTCCTACGAGCAGTACTTC
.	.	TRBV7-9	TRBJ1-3	CASSSRRPGRNSGNTIYF	TGTGCCAGCAGCTCACGGCGCCCCGGACGGAACTCTGGAAACACCATATATTTT
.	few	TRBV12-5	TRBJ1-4	CASGLVGKGGAGDEKLFF	TGTGCTAGTGGTTTGGTAGGCAAGGGGGGCGCCGGGGATGAAAAACTGTTTTTT
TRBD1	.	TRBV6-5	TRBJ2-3	CASSYTGTVSTDTQYF	TGTGCCAGCAGTTACACAGGGACAGTCTCCACAGATACGCAGTATTTT
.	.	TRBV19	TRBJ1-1	CASSIGSANTEAFF	TGTGCCAGTAGTATAGGTTCAGCCAACACTGAAGCTTTCTTT
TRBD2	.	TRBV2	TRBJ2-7	CASSELTSGAYEQYF	TGTGCCAGCAGTGAACTAACTAGCGGGGCCTACGAGCAGTACTTC
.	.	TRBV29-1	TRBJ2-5	CSVYRMFGRSQETQYF	TGCAGCGTGTATCGTATGTTCGGGCGGAGCCAAGAGACCCAGTACTTC
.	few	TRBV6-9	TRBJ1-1	CASSYSAFTEAFF	TGTGCCAGCAGTTACTCGGCCTTCACTGAAGCTTTCTTT
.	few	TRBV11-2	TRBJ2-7	CASSLVQGTYEQYF	TGTGCCAGCAGCTTGGTGCAGGGGACCTACGAGCAGTACTTC
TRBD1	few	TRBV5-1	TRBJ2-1	CASSYKFPPKGQWIYNEQFF	TGCGCCAGCAGCTACAAATTCCCACCTAAGGGACAGTGGATCTACAATGAGCAGTTCTTC
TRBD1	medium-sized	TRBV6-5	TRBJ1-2	CASSYQTGGVGYGYTF	TGTGCCAGCAGTTATCAGACAGGGGGCGTCGGGTATGGCTACACCTTC
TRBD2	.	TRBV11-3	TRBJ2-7	CASSLAGGPYEQYF	TGTGCCAGCAGCTTAGCGGGAGGGCCCTACGAGCAGTACTTC
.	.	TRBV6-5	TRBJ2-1	CASTMMGPYNEQFF	TGTGCCAGCACCATGATGGGACCATACAATGAGCAGTTCTTC
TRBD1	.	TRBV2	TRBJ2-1	CASSEGWGTGGFDEQFF	TGTGCCAGCAGTGAAGGATGGGGGACAGGGGGCTTCGATGAGCAGTTCTTC
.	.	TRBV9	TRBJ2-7	CASSALARPYEQYF	TGTGCCAGCAGCGCCCTGGCTAGACCCTACGAGCAGTACTTC
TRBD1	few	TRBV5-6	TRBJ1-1	CASSPTGITEAFF	TGTGCCAGCTCACCGACAGGGATCACTGAAGCTTTCTTT
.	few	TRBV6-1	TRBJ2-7	CASSPVGGSRSEQYF	TGTGCCAGCAGCCCCGTTGGGGGGAGTAGGTCCGAGCAGTACTTC
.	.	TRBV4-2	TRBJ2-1	CASSQVGIGDGEQFF	TGTGCCAGCAGCCAAGTCGGTATCGGGGACGGTGAGCAGTTCTTC
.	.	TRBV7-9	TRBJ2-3	CASSLVDGDTQYF	TGTGCCAGCAGCTTAGTAGACGGAGATACGCAGTATTTT
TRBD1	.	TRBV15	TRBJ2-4	CATSRVGQGAGKDIQYF	TGTGCCACCAGCAGAGTCGGTCAGGGGGCGGGGAAGGACATTCAGTACTTC
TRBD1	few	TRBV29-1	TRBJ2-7	CSVESGDRGVNEQYF	TGCAGCGTTGAAAGCGGGGACAGGGGGGTCAACGAGCAGTACTTC
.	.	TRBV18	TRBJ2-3	CASSQTRRSTQYF	TGTGCCAGCTCACAAACGCGTAGAAGTACGCAGTATTTT
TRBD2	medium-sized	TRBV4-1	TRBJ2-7	CASSPIAGEYEQYF	TGCGCCAGCAGCCCGATAGCGGGAGAATACGAGCAGTACTTC
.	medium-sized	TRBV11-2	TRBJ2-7	CASSLAGYGVAPYEQYF	TGTGCCAGCAGCTTAGCAGGGTACGGGGTGGCCCCCTACGAGCAGTACTTC
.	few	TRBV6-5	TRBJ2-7	CASSSPTEGPGEQYF	TGTGCCAGCAGTTCCCCGACAGAGGGTCCGGGCGAGCAGTACTTC
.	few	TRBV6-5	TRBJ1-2	CASSFGGPWGYTF	TGTGCCAGCAGTTTCGGCGGGCCCTGGGGCTACACCTTC
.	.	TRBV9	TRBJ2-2	CASSAGSGELFF	TGTGCCAGCAGCGCCGGCAGCGGGGAGCTGTTTTTT
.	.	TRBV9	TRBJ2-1	CASSVEGAAYNEQFF	TGTGCCAGCAGCGTAGAAGGGGCCGCTTACAATGAGCAGTTCTTC
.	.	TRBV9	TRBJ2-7	CASSVGYNSYEQYF	TGTGCCAGCAGCGTAGGTTATAACTCCTACGAGCAGTACTTC
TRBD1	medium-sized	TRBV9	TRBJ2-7	CASSVGGTVSYEQYF	TGTGCCAGCAGCGTAGGTGGGACAGTTTCCTACGAGCAGTACTTC
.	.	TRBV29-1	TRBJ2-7	CSVATGRRYEQYF	TGCAGCGTCGCGACGGGGAGGCGCTACGAGCAGTACTTC
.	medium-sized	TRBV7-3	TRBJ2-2	CASSLGTGELFF	TGTGCCAGCAGCTTAGGAACCGGGGAGCTGTTTTTT
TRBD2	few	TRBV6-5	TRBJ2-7	CASSYLAGGWEQYF	TGTGCCAGCAGTTACCTGGCGGGAGGGTGGGAGCAGTACTTC
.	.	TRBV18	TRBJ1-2	CASSPGGGASGYGYTF	TGTGCCAGCTCACCTGGTGGTGGGGCCTCCGGCTATGGCTACACCTTC
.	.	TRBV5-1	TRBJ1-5	CASSKGSGQPQHF	TGCGCCAGCAGCAAAGGGAGTGGTCAGCCCCAGCATTTT
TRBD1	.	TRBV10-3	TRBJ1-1	CAISEIRQGAEAFF	TGTGCCATCAGTGAGATCAGACAGGGGGCTGAAGCTTTCTTT